This T cell receptor beta chain originates from a study of blood T cell repertoires in COVID-19. For the study at large: Collection of acute and convalescent COVID-19 samples took place in the United States, Italy and Spain. The cDNA or gDNA used as material had been derived from T cells, B-cell-depleted T cells, or PBMCs.

Method: immunoSEQ multiplex PCR; TCRdb's copy keeps in-frame clones and lacks some. The sample lists 150,000 to 200,000 clones, around 73% occurring once. This clone was detected only a few times. Ages ranged from about 18 to 89 years, with residence in about two dozen US areas. Allocation to cohorts depended on clinical history reported by the participants. Specimen: PBMCs or T cells enriched from blood (not recorded which). The source is a woman in her fifties or sixties who had recovered from COVID-19.

The CDR3 coding sequence is TGCGCCAGCAGCCATGTCGACATGGGCTGGGTTAGGCCACGGGCTTTCTTT. Protein sequence: CASSHVDMGWVRPRAFF. This chain links TRBV4-1 with TRBJ1-1; D unresolved. V lost 3 bases and J 11 bases, leaving 28 bases between the germline ends. Germline values: CDR1 MGHRA, CDR2 YSYEKL. The CDR3 loop spans 17 amino acids.